The present T cell receptor (beta chain) was sequenced within a study of OX40 agonist ivuxolimab in advanced cancers. Findings and limits, study-wide: There was clonal expansion of CD4+ and CD8+ blood T cells by week 6 at 0.1 to 3.0 mg/kg.

Clones were read by immunoSEQ multiplex PCR, and TCRdb kept only the in-frame ones, dropping some. Found here are about 110,000 clones, more than 85% of them singletons; the top ten hold 0.5% to 0.8%. Per germline, CDR1 SEHNR and CDR2 FQNEAQ (reference sequence). The CDR3 has 15 amino acids. V was pared by 5 bases and J by 6 bases, with 19 bases between. A remark on this clone: Its antigen is not known.

The gene calls are TRBV7-9 and TRBJ1-2; D is unresolved. The receptor comes from an adult with an advanced solid tumor such as melanoma, head and neck, liver or kidney cancer. Sequenced here: CD4+ or CD8+ T cells sorted from blood, sampled in a trial of the OX40 agonist ivuxolimab. CDR3 nucleotide sequence: TGTGCCAGCAGCCAACCCCGGGCCGGCTCAAATGGCTACACCTTC. As protein: CASSQPRAGSNGYTF. Full variable domain (remainder filled in from reference TRBV7-9 and TRBJ1-2): DTGVSQNPRHKITKRGQNVTFRCDPISEHNRLYWYRQTLGQGPEFLTYFQNEAQLEKSRLLSDRFSAERPKGSFSTLEIQRTEQGDSAMYLCASSQPRAGSNGYTFGSGTRLTVV.